The 27 T cell receptor beta chains reported below all come from one sample, sequenced in a study of shared clonotypes between healthy human individuals. Sequencing used immunoSEQ multiplex PCR; TCRdb keeps in-frame clones, though not all of them. The sample carries millions of clones, roughly 95% recorded once. The sample comprised naive CD4+ T cells sorted from blood. Described subset: CD45RA+ positively selected. The receptors come from a man aged 18 to 30 in good health.

V is TRBV19 and J is TRBJ1-3, with 7 bases aligning to TRBD1. This CDR3 has 18 amino acids. Germline loops: CDR1 LNHDA, CDR2 SQIVND (reference sequence). The ends lost 5 bases at V and 3 bases at J; junction bases unmatched: 16. The CDR3 protein is CASSDTPPRGLFGNTIYF. The DNA of the CDR3 is TGTGCCAGTAGTGATACGCCCCCCAGGGGGTTGTTTGGAAACACCATATATTTT.

The chain joins TRBV2 to TRBJ2-3; unclear D gene. Trimming removed 5 bases from V and 8 bases from J, with 20 bases in between. The CDR3 is made up of 15 amino acids. The germline V gene has CDR1 SNHLY and CDR2 FYNNEI. CDR3 bases: TGTGCCAGCAGTCTCGACCCAAAAGGGCCAAGTACGCAGTATTTT. Translated: CASSLDPKGPSTQYF.

This clone showed up just once. The V gene is TRBV19, the J gene TRBJ2-5; no clear D. This CDR3 spans 13 amino acids. V was shortened by 6 bases and J by 5 bases, with 13 bases between the two germline ends. CDR1 LNHDA and CDR2 SQIVND come from the germline V gene (reference sequence). CDR3 in amino acids: CASSRTKFETQYF. DNA of the CDR3: TGTGCCAGTAGCCGGACGAAATTCGAGACCCAGTACTTC. The full variable domain, completed using reference TRBV19 and TRBJ2-5, is DGGITQSPKYLFRKEGQNVTLSCEQNLNHDAMYWYRQDPGQGLRLIYYSQIVNDFQKGDIAEGYSVSREKKESFPLTVTSAQKNPTAFYLCASSRTKFETQYFGPGTRLLVL.

The rearrangement joins TRBV5-1 to TRBJ2-5; maybe TRBD1 (6 bases). V lost 2 bases and J 5 bases, leaving 13 bases between the germline ends. The CDR3 covers 14 residues. The germline gives CDR1 SGHRS, CDR2 YFSETQ. For the CDR3, the DNA is TGCGCCAGCAGCTTTACAGGGAAGGGGGAGACCCAGTACTTC. It translates to CASSFTGKGETQYF.

This chain connects TRBV27 to TRBJ2-1; D gene uncertain. CDR3 length equals 14 residues. Germline CDR1 MNHEY, CDR2 SMNVEV (reference sequence). Trimming pared 2 bases from V and 4 bases from J, leaving 9 bases between. DNA of the CDR3: TGTGCCAGCAGTTTACAGATAGGTTACAATGAGCAGTTCTTC. This codes for CASSLQIGYNEQFF.

This clone was found a few times. The gene calls are TRBV6-5 and TRBJ2-5, with 15 bases that match TRBD2. After removal of 7 bases from V and 5 bases from J, the junction contained 5 bases not matched to a gene. Looked up from germline, CDR1 is MNHEY and CDR2 is SVGAGI. This CDR3 contains 15 residues. CDR3 region: CASKGLAGGFETQYF. The CDR3 DNA follows: TGTGCCAGCAAGGGACTAGCGGGGGGTTTTGAGACCCAGTACTTC.

As for this clone: Other DNA sequences from this sample encode an identical CDR3 as well. The chain couples TRBV5-1 to TRBJ2-7; TRBD2 agrees at 11 bases. Germline V lookup: CDR1 SGHRS, CDR2 YFSETQ. The length of the CDR3 is 15 residues. V gave up 4 bases and J gave up 2 bases; unmatched junction bases: 5. CDR3: CASSPGTSGPYEQYF. CDR3 DNA sequence: TGCGCCAGCAGCCCGGGGACTAGCGGTCCCTACGAGCAGTACTTC.

V is TRBV7-9 and J is TRBJ1-5; no firm D call. The CDR3 length is 11 residues. Germline assignment: CDR1 SEHNR and CDR2 FQNEAQ (reference sequence). Trimming took off 6 bases at V and 9 bases at J, with 9 bases between the two ends. CDR3 sequence (DNA): TGTGCCAGCAGTCGCGAGGGGCCCCAGCATTTT. As protein: CASSREGPQHF.

This chain links TRBV5-1 with TRBJ2-1; perhaps TRBD1 as D (6 bases). The CDR3 loop spans 16 amino acids. V lost 5 bases and J 8 bases, leaving 23 bases between the germline ends. CDR1 SGHRS and CDR2 YFSETQ come from the germline V gene. The CDR3 region is CASRWLATGPRDEQFF. Here the CDR3 DNA reads TGCGCCAGCAGATGGTTAGCAACAGGGCCTCGGGATGAGCAGTTCTTC. The full variable domain, rest sourced from reference TRBV5-1 and TRBJ2-1, is KAGVTQTPRYLIKTRGQQVTLSCSPISGHRSVSWYQQTPGQGLQFLFEYFSETQRNKGNFPGRFSGRQFSNSRSEMNVSTLELGDSALYLCASRWLATGPRDEQFFGPGTRLTVL.

This clone was seen once. The chain employs TRBV5-1 and TRBJ2-3, with TRBD2 matching over 14 bases. V shed 4 bases and J 3 bases; nucleotides not matched to a gene: 4. The CDR3 consists of 16 residues. Germline CDR1 and CDR2: SGHRS and YFSETQ. The CDR3 sequence: CASSQRTSGGTDTQYF. CDR3 in DNA: TGCGCCAGCAGCCAAAGGACTAGCGGGGGGACAGATACGCAGTATTTT.

Only one count was recorded for this clone. Additional DNA sequences in this sample encode the identical CDR3. The rearrangement links TRBV2 to TRBJ2-2, with D tentatively TRBD2 (6 bases). Trimming removed 4 bases from V and 4 bases from J, with 10 bases in between. CDR3 length equals 14 residues. Looked up from germline, CDR1 is SNHLY and CDR2 is FYNNEI. The CDR3 spells CASSGQGGTGELFF. In DNA form, the CDR3 reads TGTGCCAGCAGTGGTCAGGGAGGCACCGGGGAGCTGTTTTTT.

This clone occurred once. This chain links TRBV18 with TRBJ1-2, with D uncertain. Trimming took 3 bases from V and 0 from J, leaving 8 bases between them. The CDR3 length is 14 residues. Germline CDR1 and CDR2: KGHSH and LQKENI. The CDR3 region is CASSPRETNYGYTF. CDR3 nucleotide sequence: TGTGCCAGCTCACCCCGGGAGACTAACTATGGCTACACCTTC.

The chain carries TRBV7-6 and TRBJ1-2; D unclear. The CDR3 length is 15 residues. Germline CDR1 reads SGHVS; CDR2 reads FNYEAQ. V lost 4 bases and J lost 6, with 18 bases in between. CDR3 region: CASSSVGSAADGYTF. For the CDR3, the DNA is TGTGCCAGCAGCTCTGTAGGGTCGGCAGCCGATGGCTACACCTTC.

The rearrangement uses TRBV5-1 and TRBJ1-2, with TRBD1 matching over 8 bases. The CDR3 is 15 residues long. V was pared by 4 bases and J by 4 bases, with 9 bases of the junction left unmatched. Germline V gives CDR1 SGHRS, CDR2 YFSETQ. CDR3 coding DNA: TGCGCCAGCAGCCCGGGGACAGGCCCTCCCTATGGCTACACCTTC. Residues: CASSPGTGPPYGYTF.

The chain employs TRBV12-1 and TRBJ2-7; no DNA check was done on the table's D call, TRBD1. TRBV12-1 is a pseudogene. The CDR3 is 20 amino acids. As DNA, the CDR3 is TGTGCCAGCAGCCCCGGGGGCCGGGACAGGGGGCTGATGAGCTCCTACGAGCAGTACTTC. As protein: CASSPGGRDRGLMSSYEQYF.

This rearrangement joins TRBV5-6 to TRBJ2-3, with a weak D call TRBD2 (5 bases). Germline V gene data show CDR1 as SGHDT and CDR2 as YYEEEE. V lost 4 bases to trimming and J lost 2 bases, with 14 bases between them. The CDR3 spans 15 residues. Written as DNA, the CDR3 is TGTGCCAGCAGCCCGGAGACTACCCCCACAGATACGCAGTATTTT. Translating it yields CASSPETTPTDTQYF.

The chain joins TRBV10-1 to TRBJ2-7, with 9 bases lining up with TRBD1. CDR3 size: 13 residues. Per germline, CDR1 WNHNN and CDR2 SYGVQD (reference sequence). The V and J ends lost 2 bases and 9 bases, in that order; junction bases with no gene match: 5. CDR3 region: CASSEGDRERQYF. Here the CDR3 DNA reads TGCGCCAGCAGTGAGGGGGACAGGGAGAGGCAGTACTTC.

This chain connects TRBV18 to TRBJ2-7; a weak D match, TRBD2 (6 bases). Per the germline V gene, CDR1 is KGHSH and CDR2 is LQKENI. V lost 0 bases to trimming and J lost 7 bases, with 13 bases between them. CDR3 size: 14 residues. CDR3 residues: CASSPPFPEGEQYF. The DNA for the CDR3 is TGTGCCAGCTCACCACCGTTCCCGGAGGGAGAGCAGTACTTC.

As for this clone: Other nucleotide sequences in the sample specify the same CDR3. V usage is TRBV9 and J usage is TRBJ1-6; TRBD1 is a possible D gene (5 bases). The CDR3 length is 14 residues. CDR1 and CDR2 (germline): SGDLS, YYNGEE. Deletions cut 2 bases from V and 5 bases from J, with 8 bases between. This CDR3 is CASSVGGNNSPLHF. In nucleotides, the CDR3 is TGTGCCAGCAGCGTGGGGGGTAATAATTCACCCCTCCACTTT.

On this clone: The sample holds other DNA sequences that translate to the same CDR3. The chain links TRBV2 to TRBJ2-1; D might be TRBD2 (6 bases). Germline CDR1 reads SNHLY; CDR2 reads FYNNEI. V was pared by 6 bases and J by 0 bases, with 12 bases between. This CDR3 contains 15 residues. The CDR3 reads CASSGSGSSYNEQFF. CDR3 DNA: TGTGCCAGCAGCGGTAGCGGAAGCTCCTACAATGAGCAGTTCTTC.

The chain employs TRBV2 and TRBJ1-1; D possibly corresponds to TRBD1 (5 bases). CDR1 and CDR2 (germline): SNHLY, FYNNEI. Trimming removed 1 base from V and 5 bases from J, with 11 bases in between. The CDR3 totals 14 residues. CDR3 region: CASSEGGARTEAFF. DNA for the CDR3: TGTGCCAGCAGTGAAGGTGGGGCGCGTACTGAAGCTTTCTTT.

The chain couples TRBV7-9 to TRBJ1-1; D gene uncertain. CDR3 length: 13 amino acids. V dropped 5 bases and J dropped 7 bases, with 14 bases sitting between them. Germline loops: CDR1 SEHNR, CDR2 FQNEAQ (reference sequence). CDR3 bases: TGTGCCAGCAGCCCTTGGGAAAGAGATGAAGCTTTCTTT. Amino acid sequence: CASSPWERDEAFF.

The chain has TRBV5-1 and TRBJ1-4; TRBD1 might be the D (6 bases). Per the germline V gene, CDR1 is SGHRS and CDR2 is YFSETQ. The germline V and J ends were trimmed by 0 bases and 7 bases, with 10 bases remaining between them. CDR3 length equals 14 residues. CDR3 nucleotides: TGCGCCAGCAGCTTGGAGGGGGTGGTTGAAAAACTGTTTTTT. Translation gives CASSLEGVVEKLFF.

The chain has TRBV10-2 and TRBJ2-7, with 10 bases identical to TRBD2. The V segment lost 5 bases and the J segment 9 bases; nucleotides outside the gene matches: 16. CDR1 is WSHSY and CDR2 is SAAADI in the germline V gene. This CDR3 has 16 amino acids. The CDR3 nucleotides read TGCGCCAGCAGTAGTGGCTCGGAAGTGCTAGCGGGAGCGCAGTACTTC. Protein: CASSSGSEVLAGAQYF.

The chain is built from TRBV18 and TRBJ2-3, with a possible D match to TRBD1 (6 bases). Deletions cut 3 bases from V and 4 bases from J, with 14 bases between. The CDR3 spans 15 residues. Germline V gene lookup returns CDR1 KGHSH and CDR2 LQKENI. Here the CDR3 reads CASSPLTGDSDTQYF. As DNA, the CDR3 is TGTGCCAGCTCACCGCTGACAGGAGACTCAGATACGCAGTATTTT. The entire variable domain, with the rest obtained from reference TRBV18 and TRBJ2-3, is as follows: NAGVMQNPRHLVRRRGQEARLRCSPMKGHSHVYWYRQLPEEGLKFMVYLQKENIIDESGMPKERFSAEFPKEGPSILRIQQVVRGDSAAYFCASSPLTGDSDTQYFGPGTRLTVL.

About this clone: This CDR3 is also generated by other DNA sequences in the sample. The chain joins TRBV28 to TRBJ2-5, with D perhaps matching TRBD2 (5 bases). CDR1 is MDHEN, CDR2 SYDVKM, per germline. Trimming left V 3 bases short and J 1 base short, with 9 bases between. This CDR3 has 14 residues. This chain's CDR3 is CASSLAGVQETQYF. The CDR3 bases are TGTGCCAGCAGTTTGGCCGGGGTCCAAGAGACCCAGTACTTC.

The chain links TRBV9 to TRBJ2-5; 8 bases fit TRBD1. The CDR3 extends over 14 amino acids. V shed 3 bases, J shed 2 bases, and the junction held 3 bases outside the gene matches. Germline lookup yields CDR1 SGDLS and CDR2 YYNGEE. CDR3 in DNA: TGTGCCAGCAGCGGGCGACAGGGGCAAGAGACCCAGTACTTC. Its translation: CASSGRQGQETQYF.